These 23 T cell receptor beta chains came from one sample sequenced in a study of cytomegalovirus exposure and HLA in healthy donors. It was with 60 Vbeta and 13 Jbeta primers that the PCR ran. Sequenced by immunoSEQ multiplex PCR; TCRdb stores in-frame clones only, minus some. The repertoire holds 160,000 or so clones, 65% to 80% seen once, with 0.69% in the top ten. The sample was PBMCs. These receptors were obtained from a woman aged 40 to 50 in good health and CMV-seronegative.

The chain combines TRBV6-5 with TRBJ2-2; 11 positions match TRBD2. The CDR3 covers 15 residues. Germline CDR1 MNHEY, CDR2 SVGAGI. V trimming: 4 bases; J trimming: 9 bases; junction bases outside the gene matches: 7. This CDR3 reads CASSSGTSGPRELFF. The CDR3 bases are TGTGCCAGCAGTTCCGGGACTAGCGGTCCCCGGGAGCTGTTTTTT.

This clone came up once. The V gene is TRBV9, the J gene TRBJ2-5, with 8 nucleotides matching TRBD1. Germline assignment: CDR1 SGDLS and CDR2 YYNGEE. The J segment lost 3 bases and the V segment lost 5 bases, leaving 3 bases of the junction unmatched. The CDR3 is 13 residues long. DNA for the CDR3: TGTGCCAGCAGTGACAGGGGTGAAGAGACCCAGTACTTC. Amino acid sequence: CASSDRGEETQYF.

This clone was seen more than once but under ten times. V usage is TRBV5-6 and J usage is TRBJ2-7; no clear D. The V and J ends lost 1 base and 7 bases respectively, with 21 bases between them. This CDR3 is 16 amino acids long. From germline, CDR1 is SGHDT and CDR2 YYEEEE. CDR3 DNA sequence: TGTGCCAGCAGCTTGTTTATGCAGGCTCTTCCCGGTGAGCAGTACTTC. Amino acids: CASSLFMQALPGEQYF.

This chain connects TRBV4-1 to TRBJ2-1, with 11 nucleotides matching TRBD2. The germline V gene encodes CDR1 MGHRA and CDR2 YSYEKL. After removal of 3 bases from V and 4 bases from J, the junction contained 8 bases not matched to a gene. CDR3 length: 17 residues. The DNA of the CDR3 is TGCGCCAGCAGCCAGAGCGAGGGACTAGCGGTTTACAATGAGCAGTTCTTC. It translates to CASSQSEGLAVYNEQFF.

The chain has TRBV10-3 and TRBJ2-3; D might be TRBD2 (5 bases). Germline CDR1 reads ENHRY; CDR2 reads SYGVKD. The germline V and J ends were trimmed by 0 bases and 9 bases, with 13 bases remaining between them. This CDR3 is 14 amino acids long. This CDR3 reads CAISESSGIGTQYF. In DNA form, the CDR3 reads TGTGCCATCAGTGAGTCGTCCGGGATCGGAACGCAGTATTTT.

The chain is built from TRBV13 and TRBJ2-2, with D possibly matching TRBD2 (5 bases). Germline V gives CDR1 PRHDT, CDR2 FYEKMQ (reference sequence). CDR3 length: 16 residues. V gave up 5 bases and J gave up 0 bases, with 13 bases separating them. The CDR3 sequence is CASSPRRNSNTGELFF. CDR3 in DNA: TGTGCCAGCAGCCCCCGGAGGAACTCGAACACCGGGGAGCTGTTTTTT.

This clone was seen once. V and J are TRBV7-2 and TRBJ1-2; 7 positions match TRBD1. The CDR3 extends over 12 amino acids. Germline-derived CDR1 and CDR2 are SGHTA and FQGNSA. With 4 bases clipped from V and 10 bases from J, the junction kept 6 bases outside the gene matches. The CDR3 DNA follows: TGTGCCAGCAGCTCCGCCAGGGGGGACTACACCTTC. This codes for CASSSARGDYTF.

The chain recombines TRBV7-6 with TRBJ1-4; D gene ambiguous. Germline CDR1 is SGHVS and CDR2 is FNYEAQ. The CDR3 runs 15 residues. V was cut by 2 bases and J by 0 bases, with 7 bases left in between. The CDR3 loop reads CASSLMAATNEKLFF. The CDR3 coding sequence is TGTGCCAGCAGCTTAATGGCTGCAACTAATGAAAAACTGTTTTTT.

V gene TRBV5-1 combines with J gene TRBJ1-2; TRBD1 matches at 12 bases. CDR3 length: 18 residues. Germline V gives CDR1 SGHRS, CDR2 YFSETQ. The V gene end was trimmed by 3 bases and the J gene end by 2 bases; junction bases not matched to a gene: 11. CDR3 residues: CASSSIFGTGGQNYGYTF. The CDR3, as DNA: TGCGCCAGCAGCTCCATCTTCGGGACAGGGGGCCAGAACTATGGCTACACCTTC.

The rearrangement joins TRBV7-2 to TRBJ1-1, with D uncertain. V gave up 5 bases and J gave up 5 bases, with 6 bases separating them. In germline, CDR1 is SGHTA, CDR2 FQGNSA. The CDR3 is 11 residues long. CDR3 sequence (DNA): TGTGCCAGCAGCCCTGAGACTGAAGCTTTCTTT. Translated: CASSPETEAFF. Supplemented by reference TRBV7-2 and TRBJ1-1, the full variable domain reads GAGVSQSPSNKVTEKGKDVELRCDPISGHTALYWYRQSLGQGLEFLIYFQGNSAPDKSGLPSDRFSAERTGGSVSTLTIQRTQQEDSAVYLCASSPETEAFFGQGTRLTVV.

This sequence joins TRBV11-2 and TRBJ1-2, with a weak D call TRBD1 (5 bases). Trimming pared 0 bases from V and 7 bases from J, leaving 12 bases between. The CDR3 is 14 residues long. The germline V gene encodes CDR1 SGHAT and CDR2 FQNNGV. The CDR3 spells CASSLEAGSSGYTF. The CDR3 DNA sequence: TGTGCCAGCAGCTTAGAGGCAGGGTCGTCTGGCTACACCTTC.

The V and J genes are TRBV18 and TRBJ2-1, with 7 nucleotides matching TRBD1. Germline V gives CDR1 KGHSH, CDR2 LQKENI. J lost 6 bases, V lost 3 bases, and 8 bases had no gene match. The CDR3 totals 15 residues. The CDR3 nucleotides read TGTGCCAGCTCACCGGCCGGGACAGCAATCAATGAGCAGTTCTTC. As protein: CASSPAGTAINEQFF.

This clone was seen only once. This chain joins TRBV28 and TRBJ1-4; 7 bases agree with TRBD1. Germline assignment: CDR1 MDHEN and CDR2 SYDVKM. The V gene end was trimmed by 8 bases and the J gene end by 4 bases; junction bases not matched to a gene: 7. The CDR3 spans 14 residues. In DNA, the CDR3 is TGTGCCAGCCGTAGGGGGCCGGGTAATGAAAAACTGTTTTTT. Amino acid sequence: CASRRGPGNEKLFF.

The chain is built from TRBV2 and TRBJ2-3, with no clear D. The CDR3 length is 15 residues. From germline, CDR1 is SNHLY and CDR2 FYNNEI. Trimming shortened V by 5 bases and J by 3 bases, and 15 bases separated the two germline ends. The CDR3 loop is CASSLERVWTDTQYF. The CDR3 region has the DNA TGTGCCAGCAGTTTGGAGAGAGTTTGGACAGATACGCAGTATTTT.

The CDR3 coding sequence is TGTGCCAGCTCACCAAGACAGGGTTATGGCTACACCTTC. Translating gives CASSPRQGYGYTF. The genes are TRBV18 and TRBJ1-2; 7 bases line up with TRBD1. The CDR3 has 13 residues. V dropped 2 bases and J dropped 5; count of bases not matched to a gene: 2. Germline V gives CDR1 KGHSH, CDR2 LQKENI.

DNA of the CDR3: TGTGCCAGCACGAAGGGGAGGGGGGGGACCCAGTACTTC. It encodes CASTKGRGGTQYF. The rearrangement uses TRBV2 and TRBJ2-5; D possibly corresponds to TRBD2 (7 bases). The CDR3 extends over 13 amino acids. In germline, CDR1 is SNHLY, CDR2 FYNNEI. Trimming cost V 7 bases and J 7 bases, with 16 bases left between them.

V gene TRBV28 combines with J gene TRBJ2-5; possibly TRBD1 for D (6 bases). CDR1 is MDHEN and CDR2 is SYDVKM in the germline V gene. V gave up 6 bases and J gave up 5 bases, with 22 bases separating them. The CDR3 loop spans 16 amino acids. DNA of the CDR3: TGTGCCAGCAGCACAGGGCGCGCGAGGACTTTGGAGACCCAGTACTTC. This sequence encodes CASSTGRARTLETQYF.

This chain joins TRBV27 and TRBJ1-1, with D possibly being TRBD1 (5 bases). The germline V gene has CDR1 MNHEY and CDR2 SMNVEV (reference sequence). The CDR3 is 15 amino acids. Trimming removed 0 bases from V and 1 base from J, with 9 bases in between. The CDR3 here is CASSLSRRGNTEAFF. CDR3 DNA sequence: TGTGCCAGCAGTTTATCGAGGAGGGGGAACACTGAAGCTTTCTTT.

The chain couples TRBV10-2 to TRBJ2-1; D remains unclear. This CDR3 has 11 residues. V lost 10 bases and J lost 7, with 11 bases in between. Germline CDR1 WSHSY, CDR2 SAAADI. Written as DNA, the CDR3 is TGCGCCACCTGGCAGGTGAATGAGCAGTTCTTC. This encodes CATWQVNEQFF.

J is TRBJ1-5 and V is TRBV10-2, with 7 bases fitting TRBD1. The CDR3 length is 14 residues. V lost 4 bases and J lost 6; bases outside the gene matches: 6. Germline V gene sequence: CDR1 WSHSY, CDR2 SAAADI. The CDR3, as DNA: TGCGCCAGCAGTGCCCCAGGGGGAGGTCAGCCCCAGCATTTT. Amino acid sequence: CASSAPGGGQPQHF.

The CDR3 region has the DNA TGTGCCAGCAGTTCCCCGTTAGCGGGAGGCCTCTACAATGAGCAGTTCTTC. Protein: CASSSPLAGGLYNEQFF. The chain combines TRBV11-1 with TRBJ2-1; 10 nucleotides agree with TRBD2. With V trimmed by 6 bases and J by 3 bases, 11 bases remained unmatched. The germline CDR1 and CDR2 sequences are SGHAT and FQDESV (reference sequence). The CDR3 is made up of 17 amino acids.

The chain couples TRBV2 to TRBJ1-1; no definite D call. Trimming shortened V by 1 base and J by 0 bases, and 9 bases separated the two germline ends. This CDR3 is built from 15 residues. The germline gives CDR1 SNHLY, CDR2 FYNNEI. The DNA of the CDR3 is TGTGCCAGCAGTGAAGTGAGGCAACTGAACACTGAAGCTTTCTTT. Translating gives CASSEVRQLNTEAFF.

V is TRBV7-2 and J is TRBJ2-5, with a tentative D call TRBD2 (5 bases). Trimming cost V 4 bases and J 5 bases, with 8 bases left between them. Germline lookup yields CDR1 SGHTA and CDR2 FQGNSA. The CDR3 spans 12 residues. The CDR3: CASSSRRETQYF. The CDR3 nucleotides read TGTGCCAGCAGCTCGAGGAGGGAGACCCAGTACTTC.